This T cell receptor beta chain is drawn from a study of T cells after yellow fever vaccination. Overall study context: Fractions with few cells were prepared using SMART-Seq v4 Ultra Low Input.

The TCR cDNA carried a universal primer site and UMIs from 5'RACE template switching. TCRdb processed the 5' RACE reads anew with MiXCR; each CDR3 protein has one entry. The table shows fewer than 350,000 distinct CDR3 sequences, with 8.7% occurring only once. This clonotype was seen a handful of times. Its antigen is not known. The study, taken as a whole, reports: Most clones from primary vaccination resurfaced after the booster (roughly 96% CD4, 70% to 90% CD8). Peaking faster, on day 5 versus 15, the secondary response was nonetheless weaker.

Germline V gene data show CDR1 as SGHNT and CDR2 as YYREEE (reference sequence). The CDR3 sequence is 13 residues long. V shed 9 bases and J 3 bases; nucleotides not matched to a gene: 7. This receptor was taken from a young man who received the YFV17D yellow fever vaccine. The rearrangement links TRBV5-4 to TRBJ2-3, with TRBD2 matching over 7 bases. Source: PBMCs, taken on the day of the first yellow fever vaccination. The CDR3 loop is CATLSGGTDTQYF. The CDR3 region has the DNA TGTGCCACCCTATCGGGGGGTACAGATACGCAGTATTTT.